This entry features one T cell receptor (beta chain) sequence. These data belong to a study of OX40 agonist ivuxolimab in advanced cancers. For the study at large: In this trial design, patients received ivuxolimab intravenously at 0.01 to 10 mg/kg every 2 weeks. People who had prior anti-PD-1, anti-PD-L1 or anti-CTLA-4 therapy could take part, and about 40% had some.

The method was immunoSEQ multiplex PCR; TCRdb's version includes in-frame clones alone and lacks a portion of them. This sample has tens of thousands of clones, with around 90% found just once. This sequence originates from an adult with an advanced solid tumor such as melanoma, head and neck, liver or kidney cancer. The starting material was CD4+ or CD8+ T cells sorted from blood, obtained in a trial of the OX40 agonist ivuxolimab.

Here the CDR3 DNA reads TGCGCCAGCCCCCACCCAGGGTGGGTTCAGTACTTC. Amino acid sequence: CASPHPGWVQYF. This chain uses TRBV10-1 with TRBJ2-5; TRBD1 is a possible D gene (5 bases). Between the trimmed V and J ends, which lost 8 bases and 11 bases, there was a span of 18 bases. The germline V gene encodes CDR1 WNHNN and CDR2 SYGVQD (reference sequence). This CDR3 is 12 amino acids long.